The 11 T cell receptor beta chains below all came from one sample that was sequenced in a study of technical replicates of blood from a handful of donors. Clones were sequenced by immunoSEQ multiplex PCR, and TCRdb holds only the in-frame ones, with some missing. Of 70,000 or so clones in the sample, roughly 91% were seen once. Sample: T cells isolated from PBMCs. These receptor sequences come from a human donor in good health. Some clones in this sample may be carry-over from other donors' samples.

This chain links TRBV9 with TRBJ2-2; maybe TRBD2 (6 bases). The ends were cut back, 0 bases at V and 4 bases at J, with 10 bases in the middle. There are 15 residues in the CDR3. The germline V gene encodes CDR1 SGDLS and CDR2 YYNGEE. In DNA form, the CDR3 reads TGTGCCAGCAGCGTAGGGGGAGGAAGCACCGGGGAGCTGTTTTTT. The encoded protein is CASSVGGGSTGELFF.

The V call is TRBV6-1, the J call TRBJ2-5; D is ambiguous. The CDR3 runs 14 residues. The germline CDR1 and CDR2 sequences are MNHNS and SASEGT. Trimming shortened V by 6 bases and J by 3 bases, and 14 bases separated the two germline ends. This chain's CDR3 is CASSVTHIKETQYF. CDR3 nucleotides: TGTGCCAGCAGCGTCACTCATATAAAAGAGACCCAGTACTTC.

The chain couples TRBV27 to TRBJ2-1; 10 nucleotides agree with TRBD2. This CDR3 has 13 residues. In germline, CDR1 is MNHEY, CDR2 SMNVEV (reference sequence). V gave up 7 bases and J gave up 4 bases; unmatched junction bases: 1. DNA of the CDR3: TGTGCCAGCATGACTAGCGGGTACAATGAGCAGTTCTTC. This encodes CASMTSGYNEQFF.

The chain is built from TRBV4-1 and TRBJ2-7; D is uncertain. V gave up 1 base and J gave up 0 bases, with 7 bases separating them. CDR1 is MGHRA, CDR2 YSYEKL, per germline. The CDR3 is made up of 14 amino acids. DNA of the CDR3: TGCGCCAGCAGCCAAGCGGTTAGCTCCTACGAGCAGTACTTC. It yields the protein CASSQAVSSYEQYF.

This clone was observed a single time. J is TRBJ2-7 and V is TRBV7-9, with a tentative D call TRBD1 (5 bases). Germline V gene sequence: CDR1 SEHNR, CDR2 FQNEAQ (reference sequence). The CDR3 is made up of 15 amino acids. Trimming removed 5 bases at V and 2 bases at J, with 16 bases between. The CDR3 DNA is TGTGCCAGCAGCACACAGGAAAGGCCTCCCTACGAGCAGTACTTC. This codes for CASSTQERPPYEQYF.

This chain joins TRBV2 and TRBJ1-2, with 8 bases matching TRBD1. The germline V gene encodes CDR1 SNHLY and CDR2 FYNNEI. V was pared by 7 bases and J by 5 bases, with 12 bases of the junction left unmatched. This CDR3 comprises 15 residues. CDR3 DNA: TGTGCCAGCATAGGGGACGGACAGGGAAGTTATGGCTACACCTTC. Translated: CASIGDGQGSYGYTF.

The V gene is TRBV5-4, the J gene TRBJ2-1; 9 bases align to TRBD2. Losses at the gene ends were 0 bases for V and 4 bases for J; bases not matched to a gene: 2. The CDR3 has 15 amino acids. Germline V gene lookup returns CDR1 SGHNT and CDR2 YYREEE (reference sequence). The CDR3 loop is CASSLGAGGYNEQFF. The CDR3 nucleotides are TGTGCCAGCAGCTTGGGGGCGGGGGGGTACAATGAGCAGTTCTTC. Together with reference TRBV5-4 and TRBJ2-1, the CDR3 gives the full variable domain: ETGVTQSPTHLIKTRGQQVTLRCSSQSGHNTVSWYQQALGQGPQFIFQYYREEENGRGNFPPRFSGLQFPNYSSELNVNALELDDSALYLCASSLGAGGYNEQFFGPGTRLTVL.

The V and J genes are TRBV6-1 and TRBJ2-5, with 9 bases aligning to TRBD1. J lost 1 base, V lost 6 bases, and 6 bases had no gene match. Looked up from germline, CDR1 is MNHNS and CDR2 is SASEGT. This CDR3 has 15 residues. The CDR3 DNA sequence: TGTGCCAGCAGGGGGGACAGGGTAGGCCAAGAGACCCAGTACTTC. It specifies CASRGDRVGQETQYF.

This chain uses TRBV27 with TRBJ2-7; D is undetermined. Trimming stripped 5 bases from V and 0 bases from J, with 8 bases between. Germline CDR1 is MNHEY and CDR2 is SMNVEV (reference sequence). CDR3 length: 13 residues. This CDR3 reads CASSPESSYEQYF. The CDR3 nucleotides read TGTGCCAGCAGTCCTGAGAGCTCCTACGAGCAGTACTTC.

CDR3 DNA: TGTGCCTGGGGGAGAGGGAGTTATCAAGAGACCCAGTACTTC. This codes for CAWGRGSYQETQYF. The genes are TRBV30 and TRBJ2-5, with D perhaps matching TRBD2 (5 bases). This CDR3 region has 14 residues. In germline, CDR1 is GTSNPN, CDR2 SVGIG (reference sequence). V was shortened by 5 bases and J by 2 bases, with 15 bases between the two germline ends.

This clone is a singleton in its sample. This CDR3 is CASSLGESSYEQYF. The CDR3 coding sequence is TGTGCCAGCAGCTTAGGCGAGAGCTCCTACGAGCAGTACTTC. The J gene is TRBJ2-7, the V gene TRBV7-9; D gene unclear. CDR1 SEHNR and CDR2 FQNEAQ come from the germline V gene (reference sequence). This CDR3 has 14 amino acids. Trimming stripped 1 base from V and 0 bases from J, with 7 bases between. The full variable domain, its missing parts supplied by reference TRBV7-9 and TRBJ2-7, is DTGVSQNPRHKITKRGQNVTFRCDPISEHNRLYWYRQTLGQGPEFLTYFQNEAQLEKSRLLSDRFSAERPKGSFSTLEIQRTEQGDSAMYLCASSLGESSYEQYFGPGTRLTVT.